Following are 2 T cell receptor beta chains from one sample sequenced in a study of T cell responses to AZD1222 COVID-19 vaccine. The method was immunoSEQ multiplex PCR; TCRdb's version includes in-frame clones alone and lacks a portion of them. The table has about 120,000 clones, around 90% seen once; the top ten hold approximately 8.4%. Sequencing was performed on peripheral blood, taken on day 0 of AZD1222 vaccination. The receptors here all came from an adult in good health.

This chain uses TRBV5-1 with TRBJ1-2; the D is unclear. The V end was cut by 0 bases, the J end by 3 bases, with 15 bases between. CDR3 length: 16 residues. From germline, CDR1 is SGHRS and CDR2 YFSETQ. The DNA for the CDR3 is TGCGCCAGCAGCTTGGGGTGGGCGGCGGTTGACTATGGCTACACCTTC. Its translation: CASSLGWAAVDYGYTF.

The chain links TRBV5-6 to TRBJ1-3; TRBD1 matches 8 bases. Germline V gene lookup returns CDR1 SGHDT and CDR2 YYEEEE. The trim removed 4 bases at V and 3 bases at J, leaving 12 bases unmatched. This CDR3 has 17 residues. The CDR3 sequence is CASSQNTDRVIGNTIYF. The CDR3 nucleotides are TGTGCCAGCAGCCAAAATACGGACAGGGTTATTGGAAACACCATATATTTT.